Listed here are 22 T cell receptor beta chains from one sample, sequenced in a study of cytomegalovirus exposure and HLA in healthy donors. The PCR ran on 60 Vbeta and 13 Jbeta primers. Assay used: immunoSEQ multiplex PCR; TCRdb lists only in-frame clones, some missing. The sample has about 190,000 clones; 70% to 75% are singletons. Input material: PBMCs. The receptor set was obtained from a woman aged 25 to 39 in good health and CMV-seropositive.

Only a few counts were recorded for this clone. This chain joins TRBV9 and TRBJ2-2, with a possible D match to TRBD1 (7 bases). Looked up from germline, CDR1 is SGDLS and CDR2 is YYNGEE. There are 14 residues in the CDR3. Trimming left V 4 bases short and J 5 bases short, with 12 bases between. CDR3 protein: CASSQQGGTGELFF. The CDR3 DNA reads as TGTGCCAGCAGCCAGCAGGGGGGAACCGGGGAGCTGTTTTTT.

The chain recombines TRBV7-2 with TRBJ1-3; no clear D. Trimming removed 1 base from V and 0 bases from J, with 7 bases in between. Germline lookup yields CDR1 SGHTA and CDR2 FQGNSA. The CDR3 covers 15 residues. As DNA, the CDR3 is TGTGCCAGCAGCTTAGAGAGACACTCTGGAAACACCATATATTTT. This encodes CASSLERHSGNTIYF.

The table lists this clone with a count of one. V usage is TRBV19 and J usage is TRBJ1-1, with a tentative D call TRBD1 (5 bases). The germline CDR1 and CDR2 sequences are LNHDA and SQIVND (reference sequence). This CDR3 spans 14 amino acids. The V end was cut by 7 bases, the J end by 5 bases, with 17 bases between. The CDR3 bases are TGTGCCAGTACCCGGGCCCGGGGGAGTACTGAAGCTTTCTTT. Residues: CASTRARGSTEAFF.

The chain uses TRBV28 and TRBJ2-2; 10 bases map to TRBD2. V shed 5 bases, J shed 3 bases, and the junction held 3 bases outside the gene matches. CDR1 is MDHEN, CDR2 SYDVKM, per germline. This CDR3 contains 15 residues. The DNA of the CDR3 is TGTGCCAGCAGTATGGGACTAGCGTACACCGGGGAGCTGTTTTTT. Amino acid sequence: CASSMGLAYTGELFF.

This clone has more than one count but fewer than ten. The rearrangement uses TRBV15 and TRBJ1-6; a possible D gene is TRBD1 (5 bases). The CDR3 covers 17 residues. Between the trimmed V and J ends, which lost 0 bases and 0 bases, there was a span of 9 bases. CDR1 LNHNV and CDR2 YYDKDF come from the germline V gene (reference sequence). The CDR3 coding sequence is TGTGCCACCAGCAGAGATCGAGACAGCTCCTATAATTCACCCCTCCACTTT. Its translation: CATSRDRDSSYNSPLHF.

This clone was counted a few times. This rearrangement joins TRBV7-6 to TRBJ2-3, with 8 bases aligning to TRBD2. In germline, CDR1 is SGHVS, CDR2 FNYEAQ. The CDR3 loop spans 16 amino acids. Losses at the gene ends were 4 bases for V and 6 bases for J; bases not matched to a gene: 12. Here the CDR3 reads CASSSAGAPLGDTQYF. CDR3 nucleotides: TGTGCCAGCAGCTCAGCGGGAGCACCCCTGGGGGATACGCAGTATTTT.

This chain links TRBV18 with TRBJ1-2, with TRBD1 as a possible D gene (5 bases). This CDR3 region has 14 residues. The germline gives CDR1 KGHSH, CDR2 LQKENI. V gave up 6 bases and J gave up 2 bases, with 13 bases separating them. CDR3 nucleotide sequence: TGTGCCAGCTCCCCGAAGACAGAGAACTATGGCTACACCTTC. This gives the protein CASSPKTENYGYTF. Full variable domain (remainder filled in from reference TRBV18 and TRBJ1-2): NAGVMQNPRHLVRRRGQEARLRCSPMKGHSHVYWYRQLPEEGLKFMVYLQKENIIDESGMPKERFSAEFPKEGPSILRIQQVVRGDSAAYFCASSPKTENYGYTFGSGTRLTVV.

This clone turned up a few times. The CDR3 spells CASAPVRDWGSPFPELYNEQFF. Written as DNA, the CDR3 is TGCGCCAGCGCCCCGGTGCGCGACTGGGGCAGTCCCTTTCCTGAACTCTACAATGAGCAGTTCTTC. V is TRBV5-1 and J is TRBJ2-1; the D gene is possibly TRBD1 (5 bases). The length of the CDR3 is 22 residues. Germline V gene lookup returns CDR1 SGHRS and CDR2 YFSETQ. Trimming pared 7 bases from V and 3 bases from J, leaving 38 bases between.

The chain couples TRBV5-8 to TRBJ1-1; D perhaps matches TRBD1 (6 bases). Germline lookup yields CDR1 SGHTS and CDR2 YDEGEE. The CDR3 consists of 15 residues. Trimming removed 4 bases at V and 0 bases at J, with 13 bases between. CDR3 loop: CASSPGQIMNTEAFF. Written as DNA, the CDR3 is TGTGCCAGCAGCCCTGGACAGATCATGAACACTGAAGCTTTCTTT.

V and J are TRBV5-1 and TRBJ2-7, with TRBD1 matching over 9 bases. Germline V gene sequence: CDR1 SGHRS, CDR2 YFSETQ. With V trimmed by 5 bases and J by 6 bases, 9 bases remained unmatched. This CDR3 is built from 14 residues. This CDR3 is CASRPGTGSREQYF. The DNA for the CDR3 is TGCGCCAGCAGGCCCGGGACAGGGTCGCGCGAGCAGTACTTC.

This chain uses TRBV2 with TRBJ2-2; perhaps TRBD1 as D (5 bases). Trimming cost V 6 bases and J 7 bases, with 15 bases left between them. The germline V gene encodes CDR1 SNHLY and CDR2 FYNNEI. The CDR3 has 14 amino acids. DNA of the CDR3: TGTGCCAGCAGGGACAATAAGGCGCGCGGGGAGCTGTTTTTT. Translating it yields CASRDNKARGELFF.

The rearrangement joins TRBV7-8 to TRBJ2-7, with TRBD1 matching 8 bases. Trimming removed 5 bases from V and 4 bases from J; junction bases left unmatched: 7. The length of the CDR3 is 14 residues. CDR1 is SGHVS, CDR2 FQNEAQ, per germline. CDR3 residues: CASSPSRGLYEQYF. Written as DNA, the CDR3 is TGTGCCAGCAGCCCCTCCAGGGGGCTTTACGAGCAGTACTTC.

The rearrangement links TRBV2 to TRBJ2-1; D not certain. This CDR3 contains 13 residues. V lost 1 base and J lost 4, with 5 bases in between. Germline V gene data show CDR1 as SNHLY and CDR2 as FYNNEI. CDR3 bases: TGTGCCAGCAGTGAAGGTCAGTACAATGAGCAGTTCTTC. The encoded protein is CASSEGQYNEQFF. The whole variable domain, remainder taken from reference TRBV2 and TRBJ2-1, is EPEVTQTPSHQVTQMGQEVILRCVPISNHLYFYWYRQILGQKVEFLVSFYNNEISEKSEIFDDQFSVERPDGSNFTLKIRSTKLEDSAMYFCASSEGQYNEQFFGPGTRLTVL.

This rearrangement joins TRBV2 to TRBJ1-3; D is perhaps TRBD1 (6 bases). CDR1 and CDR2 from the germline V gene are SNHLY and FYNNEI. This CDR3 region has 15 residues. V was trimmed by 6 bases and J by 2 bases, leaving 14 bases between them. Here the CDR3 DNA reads TGTGCCAGCAGGAGCGGTGGGGGCCCTGGAAACACCATATATTTT. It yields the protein CASRSGGGPGNTIYF.

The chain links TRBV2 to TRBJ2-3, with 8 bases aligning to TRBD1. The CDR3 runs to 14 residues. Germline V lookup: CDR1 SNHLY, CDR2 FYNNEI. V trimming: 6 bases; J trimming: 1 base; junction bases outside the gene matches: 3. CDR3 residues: CASRVRGRTDTQYF. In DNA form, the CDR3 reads TGTGCCAGCAGGGTCAGGGGGCGCACAGATACGCAGTATTTT.

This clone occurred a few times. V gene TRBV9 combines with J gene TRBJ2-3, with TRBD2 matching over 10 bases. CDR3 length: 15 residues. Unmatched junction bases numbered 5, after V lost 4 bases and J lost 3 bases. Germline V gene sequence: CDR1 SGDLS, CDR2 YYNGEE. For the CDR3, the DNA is TGTGCCAGCAGCCTGACTAGCGGGTTAACAGATACGCAGTATTTT. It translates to CASSLTSGLTDTQYF.

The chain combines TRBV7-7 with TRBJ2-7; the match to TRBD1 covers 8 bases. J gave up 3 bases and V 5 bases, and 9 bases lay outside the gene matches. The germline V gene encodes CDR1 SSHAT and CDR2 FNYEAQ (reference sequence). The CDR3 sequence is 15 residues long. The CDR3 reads CASSPGQGVIYEQYF. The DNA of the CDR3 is TGTGCCAGCAGCCCCGGACAGGGAGTGATCTACGAGCAGTACTTC.

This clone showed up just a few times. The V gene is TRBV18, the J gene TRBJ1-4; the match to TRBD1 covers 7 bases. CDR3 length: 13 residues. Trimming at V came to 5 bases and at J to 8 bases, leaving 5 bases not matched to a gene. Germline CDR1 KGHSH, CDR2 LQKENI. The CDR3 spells CASSKGGYEKLFF. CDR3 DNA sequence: TGTGCCAGCTCAAAAGGGGGCTACGAAAAACTGTTTTTT.

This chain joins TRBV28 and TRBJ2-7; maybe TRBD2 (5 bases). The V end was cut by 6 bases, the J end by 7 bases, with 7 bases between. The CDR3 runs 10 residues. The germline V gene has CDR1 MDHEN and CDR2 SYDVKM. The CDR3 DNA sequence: TGTGCCAGCAGAGGACTTGAGCAGTACTTC. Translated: CASRGLEQYF.

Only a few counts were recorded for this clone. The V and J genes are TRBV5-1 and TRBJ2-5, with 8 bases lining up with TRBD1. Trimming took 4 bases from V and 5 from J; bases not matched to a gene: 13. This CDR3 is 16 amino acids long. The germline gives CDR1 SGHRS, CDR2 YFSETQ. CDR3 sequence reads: CASSQPPGQVLETQYF. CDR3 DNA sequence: TGCGCCAGCAGCCAACCACCGGGACAGGTCCTGGAGACCCAGTACTTC.

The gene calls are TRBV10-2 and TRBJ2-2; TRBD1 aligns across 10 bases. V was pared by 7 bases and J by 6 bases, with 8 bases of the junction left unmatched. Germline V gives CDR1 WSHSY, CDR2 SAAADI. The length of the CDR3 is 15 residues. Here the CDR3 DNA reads TGCGCCAGCATTACGGACAGGGGGTTACCCGGGGAGCTGTTTTTT. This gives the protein CASITDRGLPGELFF.

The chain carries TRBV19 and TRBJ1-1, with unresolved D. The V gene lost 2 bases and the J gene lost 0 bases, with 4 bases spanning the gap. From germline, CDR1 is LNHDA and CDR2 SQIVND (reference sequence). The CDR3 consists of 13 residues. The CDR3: CASSISLNTEAFF. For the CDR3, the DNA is TGTGCCAGTAGTATATCATTGAACACTGAAGCTTTCTTT.